The T cell receptor (beta chain) under discussion was sequenced for a study of tumor-infiltrating lymphocytes in primary liver carcinoma. About the research overall: Enrolled patients were male and female, aged 30 to 69 years. In every tissue type, samples returned a similar yield of roughly 3.5 to 7.13 million productive TCRbeta reads.

Germline CDR1 is SGHDT and CDR2 is YYEEEE. This CDR3 spans 13 amino acids. The tissue used was unsorted bulk material of roughly 17-34 mg. RNA and DNA were co-extracted from it with the AllPrep DNA/RNA mini kit. Uniformly, tumor samples exhibited a viable tumor cell fraction exceeding 90%. A remark on this clonotype: The target antigen is unknown. One end of the junction does not line up with germline, which may come from a read error.

From about 0.45 ug total RNA, TCR beta cDNA was generated with a primer in the constant region. Three nested multiplex PCR rounds, a slightly modified ARM-PCR method, built the TCR beta libraries. Each of the first two PCR rounds ran approximately 10 cycles with TRBV1-TRBV30 forward and C-beta reverse primers. TCRdb analysed the multiplex PCR reads with MiXCR anew, one entry per CDR3 protein. The table lists fewer than 250,000 distinct CDR3 sequences, approximately 80% of them singletons. Points from the study as a whole: The difference in top-250-clone fraction between tumors and blood was significant, favoring tumors (p = 0.039).

The chain joins TRBV5-6 to TRBJ2-3; 7 positions match TRBD1. Sequencing was done on a sample of tumor tissue from primary liver carcinoma. The receptor was derived from a man between 35 and 55 years old with primary liver carcinoma and hepatitis B virus infection. This CDR3 is CTSSIKGALTQYF. The CDR3 DNA follows: TGTACCAGCAGCATCAAGGGGGCTTTAACGCAGTATTTT.